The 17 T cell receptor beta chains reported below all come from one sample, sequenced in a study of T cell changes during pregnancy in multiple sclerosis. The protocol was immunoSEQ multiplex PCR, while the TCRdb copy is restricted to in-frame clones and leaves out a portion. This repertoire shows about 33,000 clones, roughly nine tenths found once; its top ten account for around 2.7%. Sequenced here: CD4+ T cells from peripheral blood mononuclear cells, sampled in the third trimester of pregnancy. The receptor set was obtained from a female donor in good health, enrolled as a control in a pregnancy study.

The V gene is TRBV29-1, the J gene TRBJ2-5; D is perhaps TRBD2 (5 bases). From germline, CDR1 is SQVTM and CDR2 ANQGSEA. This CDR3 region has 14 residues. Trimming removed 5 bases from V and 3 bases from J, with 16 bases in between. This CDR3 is CSVSGLATEETQYF. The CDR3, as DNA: TGCAGCGTTAGCGGACTCGCGACGGAAGAGACCCAGTACTTC.

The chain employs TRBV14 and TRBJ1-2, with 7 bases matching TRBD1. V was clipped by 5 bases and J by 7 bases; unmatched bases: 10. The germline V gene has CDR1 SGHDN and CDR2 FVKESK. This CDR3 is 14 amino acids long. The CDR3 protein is CASSSQMTGLGYTF. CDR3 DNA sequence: TGTGCCAGCAGCTCACAAATGACAGGGCTTGGCTACACCTTC.

The CDR3 reads CASSPQGVVGSTQYF. DNA for the CDR3: TGTGCCAGCAGCCCTCAAGGAGTTGTAGGTAGTACGCAGTATTTT. The chain carries TRBV9 and TRBJ2-3; D ambiguous. The CDR3 consists of 15 residues. Germline CDR1 SGDLS, CDR2 YYNGEE. Trimming removed 4 bases from V and 8 bases from J, with 20 bases in between.

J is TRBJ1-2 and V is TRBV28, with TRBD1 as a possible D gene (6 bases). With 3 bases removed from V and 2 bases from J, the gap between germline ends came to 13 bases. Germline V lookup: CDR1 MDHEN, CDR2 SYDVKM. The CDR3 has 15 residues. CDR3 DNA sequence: TGTGCCAGCAGTTTGGGGACACCCGGCAACTATGGCTACACCTTC. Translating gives CASSLGTPGNYGYTF.

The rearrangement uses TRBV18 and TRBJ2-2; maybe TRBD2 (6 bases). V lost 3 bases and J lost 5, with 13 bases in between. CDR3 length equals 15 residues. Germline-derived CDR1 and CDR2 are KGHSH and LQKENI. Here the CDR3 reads CASSPRDFSTGELFF. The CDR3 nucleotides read TGTGCCAGCTCACCCCGGGACTTTTCAACCGGGGAGCTGTTTTTT.

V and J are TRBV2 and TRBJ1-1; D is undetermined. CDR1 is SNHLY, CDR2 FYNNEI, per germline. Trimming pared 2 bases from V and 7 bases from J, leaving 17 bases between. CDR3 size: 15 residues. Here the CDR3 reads CASSENRPRYSEAFF. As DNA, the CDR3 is TGTGCCAGCAGTGAAAATCGGCCCCGGTACAGTGAAGCTTTCTTT. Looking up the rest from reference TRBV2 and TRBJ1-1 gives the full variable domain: EPEVTQTPSHQVTQMGQEVILRCVPISNHLYFYWYRQILGQKVEFLVSFYNNEISEKSEIFDDQFSVERPDGSNFTLKIRSTKLEDSAMYFCASSENRPRYSEAFFGQGTRLTVV.

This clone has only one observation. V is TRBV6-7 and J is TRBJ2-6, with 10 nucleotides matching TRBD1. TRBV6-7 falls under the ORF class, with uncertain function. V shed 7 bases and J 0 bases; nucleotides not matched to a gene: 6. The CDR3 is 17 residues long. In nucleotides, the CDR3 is TGTGCCAGCAACGCGGGACAGGGGAACTCTGGGGCCAACGTCCTGACTTTC. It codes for CASNAGQGNSGANVLTF.

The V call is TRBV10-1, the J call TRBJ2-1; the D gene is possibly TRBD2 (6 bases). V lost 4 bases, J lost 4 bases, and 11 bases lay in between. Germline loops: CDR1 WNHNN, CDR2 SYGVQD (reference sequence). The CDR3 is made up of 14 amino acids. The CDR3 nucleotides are TGCGCCAGCAGTGGGGGGGTTGCGTACAATGAGCAGTTCTTC. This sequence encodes CASSGGVAYNEQFF.

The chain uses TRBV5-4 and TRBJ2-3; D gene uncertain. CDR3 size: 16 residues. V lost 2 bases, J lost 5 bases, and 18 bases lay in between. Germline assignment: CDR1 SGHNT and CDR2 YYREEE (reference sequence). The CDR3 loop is CASSFRLPQKRDTQYF. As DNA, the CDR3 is TGTGCCAGCAGCTTCAGGCTGCCACAGAAAAGAGATACGCAGTATTTT.

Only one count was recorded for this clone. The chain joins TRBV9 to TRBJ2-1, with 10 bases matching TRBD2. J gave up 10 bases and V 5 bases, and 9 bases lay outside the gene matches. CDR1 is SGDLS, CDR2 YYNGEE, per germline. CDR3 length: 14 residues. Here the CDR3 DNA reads TGTGCCAGCAGTACTAGCGGGGTCCGCCTGGAGCAGTTCTTC. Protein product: CASSTSGVRLEQFF.

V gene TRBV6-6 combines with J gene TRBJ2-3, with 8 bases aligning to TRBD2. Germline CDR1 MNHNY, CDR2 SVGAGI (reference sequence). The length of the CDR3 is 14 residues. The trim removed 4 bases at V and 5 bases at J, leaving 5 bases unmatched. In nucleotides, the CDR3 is TGTGCCAGCAGTTTCGGGGGGGCTCAAGATACGCAGTATTTT. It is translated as CASSFGGAQDTQYF.

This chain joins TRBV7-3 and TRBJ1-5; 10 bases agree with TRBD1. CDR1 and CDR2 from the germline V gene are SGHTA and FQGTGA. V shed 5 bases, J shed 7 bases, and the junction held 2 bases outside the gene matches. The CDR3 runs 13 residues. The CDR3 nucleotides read TGTGCCAGCAGCGCGACAGGGGGCCAGCCCCAGCATTTT. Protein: CASSATGGQPQHF.

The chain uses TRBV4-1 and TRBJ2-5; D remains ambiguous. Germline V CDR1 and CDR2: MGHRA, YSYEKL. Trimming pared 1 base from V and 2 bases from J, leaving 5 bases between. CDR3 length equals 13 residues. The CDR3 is CASSQGQQETQYF. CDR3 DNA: TGCGCCAGCAGCCAAGGGCAGCAAGAGACCCAGTACTTC.

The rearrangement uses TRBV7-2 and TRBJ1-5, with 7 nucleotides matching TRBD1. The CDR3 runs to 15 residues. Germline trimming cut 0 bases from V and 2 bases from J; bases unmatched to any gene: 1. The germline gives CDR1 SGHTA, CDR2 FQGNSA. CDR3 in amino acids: CASSLAGGGNQPQHF. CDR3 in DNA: TGTGCCAGCAGCTTAGCAGGGGGCGGCAATCAGCCCCAGCATTTT.

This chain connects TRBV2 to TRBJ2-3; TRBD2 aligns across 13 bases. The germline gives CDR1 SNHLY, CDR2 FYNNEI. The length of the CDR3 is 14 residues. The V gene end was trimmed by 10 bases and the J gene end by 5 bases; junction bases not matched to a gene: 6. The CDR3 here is CATLLAGGRDTQYF. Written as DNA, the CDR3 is TGTGCCACTTTACTAGCGGGGGGGCGAGATACGCAGTATTTT.

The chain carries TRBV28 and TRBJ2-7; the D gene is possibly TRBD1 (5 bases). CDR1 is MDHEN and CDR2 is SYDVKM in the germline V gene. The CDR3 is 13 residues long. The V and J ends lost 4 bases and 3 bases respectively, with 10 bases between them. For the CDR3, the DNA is TGTGCCAGCAGTTCTGGGGCACACTACGAGCAGTACTTC. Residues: CASSSGAHYEQYF.

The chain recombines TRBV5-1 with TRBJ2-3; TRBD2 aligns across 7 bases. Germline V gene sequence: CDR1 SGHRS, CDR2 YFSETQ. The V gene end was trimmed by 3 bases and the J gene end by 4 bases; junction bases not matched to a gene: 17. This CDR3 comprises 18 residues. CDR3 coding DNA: TGCGCCAGCAGCTCCAGTTATAGGGGTGGGGGGGGTGCAGATACGCAGTATTTT. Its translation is CASSSSYRGGGGADTQYF.